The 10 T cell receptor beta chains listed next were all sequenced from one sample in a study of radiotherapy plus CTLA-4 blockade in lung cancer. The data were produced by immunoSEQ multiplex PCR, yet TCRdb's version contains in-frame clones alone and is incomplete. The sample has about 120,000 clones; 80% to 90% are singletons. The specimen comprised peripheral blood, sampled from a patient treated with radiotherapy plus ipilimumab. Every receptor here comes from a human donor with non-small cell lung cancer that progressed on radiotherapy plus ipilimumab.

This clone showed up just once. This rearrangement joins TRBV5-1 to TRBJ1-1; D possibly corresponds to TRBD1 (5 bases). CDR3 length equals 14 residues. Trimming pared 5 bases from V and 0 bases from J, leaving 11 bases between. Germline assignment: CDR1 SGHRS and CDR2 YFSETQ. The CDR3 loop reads CASRIQAMNTEAFF. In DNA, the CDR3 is TGCGCCAGCAGAATACAGGCGATGAACACTGAAGCTTTCTTT.

This CDR3 reads CASSPGTSGRAMNTGELFF. The CDR3, as DNA: TGTGCCAGTAGCCCCGGGACTAGCGGGAGGGCGATGAACACCGGGGAGCTGTTTTTT. The genes are TRBV19 and TRBJ2-2; 16 nucleotides agree with TRBD2. The CDR3 runs to 19 residues. CDR1 is LNHDA and CDR2 is SQIVND in the germline V gene (reference sequence). Trimming took 6 bases from V and 1 from J; bases not matched to a gene: 8.

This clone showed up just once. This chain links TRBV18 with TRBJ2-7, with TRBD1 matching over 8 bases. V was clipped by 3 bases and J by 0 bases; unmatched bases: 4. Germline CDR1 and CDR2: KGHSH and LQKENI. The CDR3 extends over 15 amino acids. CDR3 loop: CASSPTTGGSYEQYF. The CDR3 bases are TGTGCCAGCTCACCGACAACAGGGGGCTCCTACGAGCAGTACTTC.

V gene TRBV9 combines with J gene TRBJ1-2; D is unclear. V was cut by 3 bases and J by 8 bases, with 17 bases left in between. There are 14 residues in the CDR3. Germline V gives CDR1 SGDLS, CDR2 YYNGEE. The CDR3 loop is CASSAGSISKGYTF. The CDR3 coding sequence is TGTGCCAGCAGCGCCGGGAGTATCTCTAAAGGCTACACCTTC.

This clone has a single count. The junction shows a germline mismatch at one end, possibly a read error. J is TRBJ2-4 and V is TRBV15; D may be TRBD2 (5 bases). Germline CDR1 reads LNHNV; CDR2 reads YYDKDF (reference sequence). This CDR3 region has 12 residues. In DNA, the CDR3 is TGTGCCACCAGCAGAGATCTAGGGAGCTTTGTCTTC. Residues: CATSRDLGSFVF.

The CDR3 reads CASSALPGQQKYF. In DNA, the CDR3 is TGTGCCAGCAGCGCCTTACCGGGACAACAGAAGTACTTC. The genes are TRBV9 and TRBJ2-4, with a weak D call TRBD1 (6 bases). The V end lost 3 bases, the J end lost 14 bases, and 18 bases lay between the germline ends. This CDR3 is 13 amino acids long. Germline CDR1 reads SGDLS; CDR2 reads YYNGEE.

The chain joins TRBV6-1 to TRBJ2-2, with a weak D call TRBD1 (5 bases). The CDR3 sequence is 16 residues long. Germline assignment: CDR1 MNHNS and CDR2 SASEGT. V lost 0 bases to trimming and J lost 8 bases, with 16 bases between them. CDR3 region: CASSEAARRAWGELFF. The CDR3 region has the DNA TGTGCCAGCAGTGAAGCGGCCCGCAGGGCGTGGGGGGAGCTGTTTTTT.

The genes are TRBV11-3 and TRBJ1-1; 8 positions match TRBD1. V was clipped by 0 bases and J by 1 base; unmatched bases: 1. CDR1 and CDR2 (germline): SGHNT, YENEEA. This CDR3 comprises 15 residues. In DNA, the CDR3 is TGTGCCAGCAGCTTAGACGGGACAGGGAACACTGAAGCTTTCTTT. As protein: CASSLDGTGNTEAFF.

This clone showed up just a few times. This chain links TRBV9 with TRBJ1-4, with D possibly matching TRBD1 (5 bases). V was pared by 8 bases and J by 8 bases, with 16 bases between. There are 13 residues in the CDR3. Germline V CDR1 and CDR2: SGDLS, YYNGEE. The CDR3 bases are TGTGCCAGTGGGGGTTTTGATGGAGAAAAACTGTTTTTT. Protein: CASGGFDGEKLFF. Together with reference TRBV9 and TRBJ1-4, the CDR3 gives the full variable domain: DSGVTQTPKHLITATGQRVTLRCSPRSGDLSVYWYQQSLDQGLQFLIQYYNGEERAKGNILERFSAQQFPDLHSELNLSSLELGDSALYFCASGGFDGEKLFFGSGTQLSVL.

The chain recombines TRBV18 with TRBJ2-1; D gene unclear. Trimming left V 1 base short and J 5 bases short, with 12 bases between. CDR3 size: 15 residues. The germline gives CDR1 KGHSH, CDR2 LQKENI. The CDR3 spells CASSPLPIADNEQFF. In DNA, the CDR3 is TGTGCCAGCTCACCACTACCGATTGCGGACAATGAGCAGTTCTTC.